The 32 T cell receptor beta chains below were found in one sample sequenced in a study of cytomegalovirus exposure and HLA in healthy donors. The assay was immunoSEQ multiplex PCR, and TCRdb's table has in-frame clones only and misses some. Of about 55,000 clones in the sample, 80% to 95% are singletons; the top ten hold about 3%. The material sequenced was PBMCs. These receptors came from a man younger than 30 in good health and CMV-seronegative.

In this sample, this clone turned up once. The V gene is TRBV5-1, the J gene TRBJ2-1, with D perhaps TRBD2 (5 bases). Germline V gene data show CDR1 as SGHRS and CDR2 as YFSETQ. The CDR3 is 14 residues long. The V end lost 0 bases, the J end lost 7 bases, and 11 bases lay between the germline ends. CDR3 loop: CASSLDRAGNEQFF. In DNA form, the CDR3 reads TGCGCCAGCAGCTTGGATAGGGCGGGTAATGAGCAGTTCTTC.

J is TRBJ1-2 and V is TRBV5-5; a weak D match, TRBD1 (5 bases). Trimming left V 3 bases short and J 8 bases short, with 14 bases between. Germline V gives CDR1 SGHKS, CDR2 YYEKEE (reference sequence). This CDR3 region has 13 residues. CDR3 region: CASSSTVSSGYTF. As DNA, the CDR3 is TGTGCCAGCAGCTCGACAGTTTCGTCGGGCTACACCTTC.

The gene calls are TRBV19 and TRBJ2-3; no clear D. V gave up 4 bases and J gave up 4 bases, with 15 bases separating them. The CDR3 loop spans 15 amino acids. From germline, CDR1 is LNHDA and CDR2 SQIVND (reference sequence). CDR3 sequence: CASSKLAGVSDTQYF. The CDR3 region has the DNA TGTGCCAGTAGTAAATTAGCCGGTGTTTCAGATACGCAGTATTTT. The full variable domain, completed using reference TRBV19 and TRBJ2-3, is DGGITQSPKYLFRKEGQNVTLSCEQNLNHDAMYWYRQDPGQGLRLIYYSQIVNDFQKGDIAEGYSVSREKKESFPLTVTSAQKNPTAFYLCASSKLAGVSDTQYFGPGTRLTVL.

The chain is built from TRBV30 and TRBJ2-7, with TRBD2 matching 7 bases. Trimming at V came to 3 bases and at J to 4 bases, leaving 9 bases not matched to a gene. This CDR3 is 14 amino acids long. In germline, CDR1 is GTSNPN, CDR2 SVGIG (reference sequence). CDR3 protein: CAWSGGSSRYEQYF. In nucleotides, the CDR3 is TGTGCCTGGAGCGGCGGGAGCAGTAGGTACGAGCAGTACTTC.

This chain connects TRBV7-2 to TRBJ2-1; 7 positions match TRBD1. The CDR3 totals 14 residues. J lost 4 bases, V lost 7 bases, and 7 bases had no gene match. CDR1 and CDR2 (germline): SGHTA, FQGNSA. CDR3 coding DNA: TGTGCCAGCACCCTAAACAGGGGTTACAATGAGCAGTTCTTC. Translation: CASTLNRGYNEQFF.

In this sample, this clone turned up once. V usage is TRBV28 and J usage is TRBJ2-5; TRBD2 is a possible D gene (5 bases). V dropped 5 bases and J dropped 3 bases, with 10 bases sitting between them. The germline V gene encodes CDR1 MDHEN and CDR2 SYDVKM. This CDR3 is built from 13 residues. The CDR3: CASSEGGEETQYF. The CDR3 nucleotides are TGTGCCAGCAGTGAAGGAGGTGAAGAGACCCAGTACTTC.

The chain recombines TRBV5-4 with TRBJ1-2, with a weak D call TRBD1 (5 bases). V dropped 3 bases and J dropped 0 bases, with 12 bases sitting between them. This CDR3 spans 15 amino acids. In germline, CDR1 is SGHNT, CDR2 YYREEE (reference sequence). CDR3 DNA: TGTGCCAGCAGCTCCCGACAGAGGACTAACTATGGCTACACCTTC. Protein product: CASSSRQRTNYGYTF.

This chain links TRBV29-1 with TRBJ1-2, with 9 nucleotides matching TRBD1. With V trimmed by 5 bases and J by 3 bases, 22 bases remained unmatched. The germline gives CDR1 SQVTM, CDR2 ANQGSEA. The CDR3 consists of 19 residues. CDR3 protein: CSVYTVIQGAGGPYYGYTF. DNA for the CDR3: TGCAGCGTTTACACTGTAATACAGGGGGCCGGAGGGCCTTACTATGGCTACACCTTC.

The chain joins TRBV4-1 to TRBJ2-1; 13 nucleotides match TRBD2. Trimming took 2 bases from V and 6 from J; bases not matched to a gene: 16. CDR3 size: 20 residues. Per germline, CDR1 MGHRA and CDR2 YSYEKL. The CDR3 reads CASSQLGAERTSGSPNEQFF. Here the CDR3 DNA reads TGCGCCAGCAGCCAACTGGGGGCCGAAAGGACTAGCGGGAGCCCCAATGAGCAGTTCTTC.

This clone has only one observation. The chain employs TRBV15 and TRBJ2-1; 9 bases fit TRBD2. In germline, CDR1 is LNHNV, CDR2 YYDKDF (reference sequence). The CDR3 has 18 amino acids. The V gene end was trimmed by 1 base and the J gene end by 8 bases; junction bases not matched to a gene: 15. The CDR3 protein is CATSRVVLAGSALDEQFF. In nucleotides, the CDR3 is TGTGCCACCAGCAGAGTAGTTCTAGCGGGATCGGCACTCGATGAGCAGTTCTTC.

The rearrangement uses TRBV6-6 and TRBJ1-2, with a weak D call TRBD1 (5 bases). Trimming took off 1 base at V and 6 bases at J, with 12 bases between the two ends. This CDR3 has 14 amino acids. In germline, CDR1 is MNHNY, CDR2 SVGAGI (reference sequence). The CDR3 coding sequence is TGTGCCAGCAGTTACTTCGGACAAGAAAATGGCTACACCTTC. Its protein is CASSYFGQENGYTF.

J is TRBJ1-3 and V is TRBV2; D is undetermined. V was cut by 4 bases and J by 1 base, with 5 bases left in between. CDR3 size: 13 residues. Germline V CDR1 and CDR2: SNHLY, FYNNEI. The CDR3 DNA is TGTGCCAGCAGTGGGGCGTCTGGAAACACCATATATTTT. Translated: CASSGASGNTIYF.

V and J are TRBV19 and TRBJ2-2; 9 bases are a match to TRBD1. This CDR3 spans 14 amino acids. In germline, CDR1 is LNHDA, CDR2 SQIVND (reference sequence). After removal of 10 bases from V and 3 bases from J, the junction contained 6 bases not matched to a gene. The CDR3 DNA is TGTGCCACTCATGGACAGGGGCACACCGGGGAGCTGTTTTTT. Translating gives CATHGQGHTGELFF.

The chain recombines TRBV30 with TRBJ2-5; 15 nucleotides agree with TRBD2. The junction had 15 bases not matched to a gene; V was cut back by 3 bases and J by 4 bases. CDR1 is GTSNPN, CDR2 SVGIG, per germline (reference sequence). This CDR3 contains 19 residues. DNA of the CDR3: TGTGCCTGGAGGCCACTCCCGGGACTAGCGGGAGGATCGGGAGAGACCCAGTACTTC. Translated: CAWRPLPGLAGGSGETQYF.

CDR3 DNA sequence: TGTGCCAGCACGGGGTTCGACACTAGCTCCTACGAGCAGTACTTC. It specifies CASTGFDTSSYEQYF. The chain links TRBV2 to TRBJ2-7; TRBD2 is a possible D gene (5 bases). This CDR3 contains 15 residues. In germline, CDR1 is SNHLY, CDR2 FYNNEI. The germline V and J ends were trimmed by 7 bases and 0 bases, with 16 bases remaining between them.

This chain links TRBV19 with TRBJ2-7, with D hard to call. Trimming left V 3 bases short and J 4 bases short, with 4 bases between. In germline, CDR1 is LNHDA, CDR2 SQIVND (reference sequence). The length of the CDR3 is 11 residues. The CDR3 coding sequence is TGTGCCAGTAGTATCCCTTACGAGCAGTACTTC. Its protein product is CASSIPYEQYF.

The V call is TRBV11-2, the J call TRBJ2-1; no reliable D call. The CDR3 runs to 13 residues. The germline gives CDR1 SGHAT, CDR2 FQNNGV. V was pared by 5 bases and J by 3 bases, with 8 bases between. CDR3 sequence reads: CASSPSNYNEQFF. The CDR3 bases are TGTGCCAGCAGCCCGAGTAACTACAATGAGCAGTTCTTC.

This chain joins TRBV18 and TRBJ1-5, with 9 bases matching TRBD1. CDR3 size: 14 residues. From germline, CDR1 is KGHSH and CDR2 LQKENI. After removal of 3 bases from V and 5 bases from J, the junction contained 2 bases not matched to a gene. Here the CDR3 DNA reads TGTGCCAGCTCACCCGGGACAGGGTATCAGCCCCAGCATTTT. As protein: CASSPGTGYQPQHF.

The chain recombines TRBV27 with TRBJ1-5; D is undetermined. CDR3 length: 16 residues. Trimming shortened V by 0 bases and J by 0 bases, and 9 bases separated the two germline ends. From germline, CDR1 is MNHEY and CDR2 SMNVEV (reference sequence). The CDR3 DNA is TGTGCCAGCAGTTTATCGTACAGAGATAGCAATCAGCCCCAGCATTTT. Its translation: CASSLSYRDSNQPQHF.

CDR3 nucleotide sequence: TGTGCCAGCTCTCGTCAACAGGGGGCGTCACAAAAACTGTTTTTT. Translation: CASSRQQGASQKLFF. The chain links TRBV27 to TRBJ1-4; 9 bases fit TRBD1. The CDR3 totals 15 residues. Germline CDR1 MNHEY, CDR2 SMNVEV (reference sequence). Trimming took 8 bases from V and 9 from J; bases not matched to a gene: 13.

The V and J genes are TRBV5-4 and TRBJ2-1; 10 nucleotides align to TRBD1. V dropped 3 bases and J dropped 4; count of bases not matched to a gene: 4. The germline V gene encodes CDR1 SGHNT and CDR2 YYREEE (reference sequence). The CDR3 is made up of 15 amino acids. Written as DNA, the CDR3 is TGTGCCAGCAGCTGGGACAGGGGATCTTACAATGAGCAGTTCTTC. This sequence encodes CASSWDRGSYNEQFF. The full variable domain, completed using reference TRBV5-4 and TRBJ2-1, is ETGVTQSPTHLIKTRGQQVTLRCSSQSGHNTVSWYQQALGQGPQFIFQYYREEENGRGNFPPRFSGLQFPNYSSELNVNALELDDSALYLCASSWDRGSYNEQFFGPGTRLTVL.

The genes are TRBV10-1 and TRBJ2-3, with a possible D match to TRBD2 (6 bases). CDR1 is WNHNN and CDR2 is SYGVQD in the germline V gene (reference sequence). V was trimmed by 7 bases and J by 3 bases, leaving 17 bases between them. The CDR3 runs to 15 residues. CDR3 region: CASKPTRGSTDTQYF. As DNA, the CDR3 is TGCGCCAGCAAACCCACCCGGGGGTCGACAGATACGCAGTATTTT.

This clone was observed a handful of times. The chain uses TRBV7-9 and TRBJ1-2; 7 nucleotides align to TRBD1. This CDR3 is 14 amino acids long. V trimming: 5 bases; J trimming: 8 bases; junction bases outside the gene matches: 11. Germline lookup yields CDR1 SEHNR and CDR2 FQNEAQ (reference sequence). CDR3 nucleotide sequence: TGTGCCAGCAGCCGGGACAGCCTACTTGTAGGCTACACCTTC. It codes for CASSRDSLLVGYTF. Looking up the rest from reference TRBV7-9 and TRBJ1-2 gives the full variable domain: DTGVSQNPRHKITKRGQNVTFRCDPISEHNRLYWYRQTLGQGPEFLTYFQNEAQLEKSRLLSDRFSAERPKGSFSTLEIQRTEQGDSAMYLCASSRDSLLVGYTFGSGTRLTVV.

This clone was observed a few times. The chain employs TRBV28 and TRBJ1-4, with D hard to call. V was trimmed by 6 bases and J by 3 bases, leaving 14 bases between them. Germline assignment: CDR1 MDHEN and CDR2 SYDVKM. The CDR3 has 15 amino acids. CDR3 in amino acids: CASSPEYQANEKLFF. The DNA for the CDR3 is TGTGCCAGCAGCCCCGAGTATCAGGCTAATGAAAAACTGTTTTTT.

CDR3 in DNA: TGTGCCGGGGGGACAGGTATAGGCTACACCTTC. It is translated as CAGGTGIGYTF. This sequence joins TRBV28 and TRBJ1-2; TRBD1 aligns across 8 bases. Germline loops: CDR1 MDHEN, CDR2 SYDVKM. CDR3 length: 11 residues. Trimming removed 11 bases from V and 8 bases from J; junction bases left unmatched: 7.

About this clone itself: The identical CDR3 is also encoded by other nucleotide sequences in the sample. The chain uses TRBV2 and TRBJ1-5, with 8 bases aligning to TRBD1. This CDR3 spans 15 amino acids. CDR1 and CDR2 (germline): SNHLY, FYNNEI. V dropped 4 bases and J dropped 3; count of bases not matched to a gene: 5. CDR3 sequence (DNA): TGTGCCAGCAGTGCCGACAGGGGTGCCAATCAGCCCCAGCATTTT. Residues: CASSADRGANQPQHF.

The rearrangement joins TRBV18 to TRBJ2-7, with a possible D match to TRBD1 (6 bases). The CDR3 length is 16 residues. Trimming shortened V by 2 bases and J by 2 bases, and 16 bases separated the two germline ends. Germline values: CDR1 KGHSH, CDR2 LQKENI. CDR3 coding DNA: TGTGCCAGCTCACCAACAGGGACCCTCCAAGCCTACGAGCAGTACTTC. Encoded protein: CASSPTGTLQAYEQYF.

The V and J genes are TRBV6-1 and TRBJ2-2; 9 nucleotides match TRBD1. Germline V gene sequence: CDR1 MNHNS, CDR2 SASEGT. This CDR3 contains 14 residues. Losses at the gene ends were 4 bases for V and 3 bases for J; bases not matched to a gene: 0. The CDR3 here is CASSGQGDTGELFF. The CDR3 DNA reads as TGTGCCAGCAGTGGACAGGGGGACACCGGGGAGCTGTTTTTT.

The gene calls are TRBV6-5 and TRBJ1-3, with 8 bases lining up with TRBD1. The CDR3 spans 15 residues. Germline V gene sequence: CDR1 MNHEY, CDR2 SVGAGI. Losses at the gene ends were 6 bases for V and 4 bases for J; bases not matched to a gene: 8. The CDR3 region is CASSQPTGAGNTIYF. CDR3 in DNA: TGTGCCAGCAGCCAACCGACAGGGGCCGGAAACACCATATATTTT.

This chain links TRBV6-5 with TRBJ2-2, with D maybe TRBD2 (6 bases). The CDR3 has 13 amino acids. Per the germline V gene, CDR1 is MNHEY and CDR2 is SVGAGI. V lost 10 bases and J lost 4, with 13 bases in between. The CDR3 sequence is CAIRSSATGELFF. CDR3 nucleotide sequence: TGTGCCATCCGCTCTAGCGCCACCGGGGAGCTGTTTTTT.

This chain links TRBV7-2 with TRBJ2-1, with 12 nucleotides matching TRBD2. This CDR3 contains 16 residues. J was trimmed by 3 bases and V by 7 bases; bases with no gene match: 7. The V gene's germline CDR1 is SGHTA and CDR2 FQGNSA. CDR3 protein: CASTPGGLAGYNEQFF. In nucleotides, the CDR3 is TGTGCCAGCACCCCGGGGGGACTAGCGGGCTACAATGAGCAGTTCTTC. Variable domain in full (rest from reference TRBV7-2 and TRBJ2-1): GAGVSQSPSNKVTEKGKDVELRCDPISGHTALYWYRQSLGQGLEFLIYFQGNSAPDKSGLPSDRFSAERTGGSVSTLTIQRTQQEDSAVYLCASTPGGLAGYNEQFFGPGTRLTVL.

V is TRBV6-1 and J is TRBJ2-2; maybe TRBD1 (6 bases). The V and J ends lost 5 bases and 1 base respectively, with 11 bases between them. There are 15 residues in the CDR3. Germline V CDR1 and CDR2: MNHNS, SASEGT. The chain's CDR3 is CASSQETGNTGELFF. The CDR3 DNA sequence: TGTGCCAGCAGTCAAGAGACAGGGAACACCGGGGAGCTGTTTTTT.